A selection of T cell receptor beta chains follows, all from one sample in a study of cytomegalovirus exposure and HLA in healthy donors. Only in-frame clones appear in the TCRdb table, and some are missing; sequencing was by immunoSEQ multiplex PCR. The table has 85,000 to 100,000 clones, approximately 86% seen once; the top ten hold approximately 9.2%. The source material was PBMCs. The receptor set was obtained from a man aged 25-45 years in good health and CMV-seropositive. Both conserved end residues are part of each CDR3. Each record gives: J gene, D gene, clone size, V gene, CDR3 DNA, CDR3 protein. A D gene is named only where the DNA matches it firmly. Expanded clones are given a class, and other clones once, few, many or no size at all.

TRBJ1-2,.,.,TRBV5-6,TGTGCCAGCAGCACCGGGACAAGGGGCTACACCTTC,CASSTGTRGYTF
TRBJ2-3,.,.,TRBV6-1,TGTGCCAGCAGCAACACAGATACGCAGTATTTT,CASSNTDTQYF
TRBJ1-5,.,once,TRBV19,TGTGCCAGTAGTCCAGATGAGGATCAGCCCCAGCATTTT,CASSPDEDQPQHF
TRBJ1-3,TRBD1,.,TRBV27,TGTGCCAGCAGACCAGACAGGGCTGGAAACACCATATATTTT,CASRPDRAGNTIYF
TRBJ2-1,TRBD2,.,TRBV7-7,TGTGCTAGCAGCTCGGGACTAGCGAGATACAATGAGCAGTTCTTC,CASSSGLARYNEQFF
TRBJ2-2,TRBD1,.,TRBV6-1,TGTGCCAGCAGTGAAGCTTCCGGGACAGGGTTTTTCAGGGGGGAGCTGTTTTTT,CASSEASGTGFFRGELFF
TRBJ1-2,.,.,TRBV2,TGTGCCAGCCCTGCGGGCCCGGAGGGCTATGGCTACACCTTC,CASPAGPEGYGYTF
TRBJ1-1,.,.,TRBV5-5,TGTGCCAGCAGCTGGACAGTGCCGAACACTGAAGCTTTCTTT,CASSWTVPNTEAFF
TRBJ2-3,TRBD2,.,TRBV5-1,TGCGCCAGCAGCTTTTCTAGCGGGACGGCCGCAGATACGCAGTATTTT,CASSFSSGTAADTQYF
TRBJ2-1,TRBD2,.,TRBV29-1,TGCAGCGTCGATTTGGGACTAGCGATTCCTGAGCAGTTCTTC,CSVDLGLAIPEQFF
TRBJ2-4,TRBD1,.,TRBV28,TGTGCCAGCAGTCCAGGACAGGGATCTCAGTACTTC,CASSPGQGSQYF
TRBJ2-7,TRBD2,.,TRBV27,TGTGCCAGCAGTTTAAATCTTCTAGCGGGAGGCTACGAGCAGTACTTC,CASSLNLLAGGYEQYF
TRBJ2-5,.,.,TRBV5-4,TGTGCCAGCAGCTTGGACAGAGAGACCCAGTACTTC,CASSLDRETQYF
TRBJ2-7,.,.,TRBV6-1,TGTGCCAGCAGTGAAAGTCGGTACGAGCAGTACTTC,CASSESRYEQYF
TRBJ1-3,.,.,TRBV28,TGTGCCAGCAGTAGTTTCGGTGCTGGAAACACCATATATTTT,CASSSFGAGNTIYF
TRBJ2-5,TRBD2,.,TRBV25-1,TGTGCCAGCAGTGAGAGGTATGGCGGGAGCCAAGAGACCCAGTACTTC,CASSERYGGSQETQYF
TRBJ2-2,TRBD1,.,TRBV28,TGTGCCAGCAGTTTCTGGACAGGGGTCACCGGGGAGCTGTTTTTT,CASSFWTGVTGELFF
TRBJ2-3,.,.,TRBV10-3,TGTGCCACCACCCCCGGGCAGGGGACAGATACGCAGTATTTT,CATTPGQGTDTQYF
TRBJ1-1,.,.,TRBV28,TGTGCCAGCACCGGTCCGATGAACACTGAAGCTTTCTTT,CASTGPMNTEAFF
TRBJ2-7,TRBD1,.,TRBV18,TGTGCCAGCTCACCGGGACAGAGCTCCTACGAGCAGTACTTC,CASSPGQSSYEQYF
TRBJ2-6,.,once,TRBV19,TGTGCCAGTAGGTCGACAGGCGGAATCTCTGGGGCCAACGTCCTGACTTTC,CASRSTGGISGANVLTF
TRBJ1-4,.,.,TRBV11-2,TGTGCCAGCAGCTTTGGTGCCCTTCTGAGAGGTGAAAAACTGTTTTTT,CASSFGALLRGEKLFF
TRBJ1-2,.,.,TRBV10-3,TGTGCCATGAGGACAGCTGCTAACTATGGCTACACCTTC,CAMRTAANYGYTF
TRBJ2-1,.,.,TRBV6-1,TGTGCCAGCAGTGGTAGTAGCGGATACCCCCGCTATCAATACAATGAGCAGTTCTTC,CASSGSSGYPRYQYNEQFF
TRBJ2-2,.,.,TRBV11-1,TGTGCCAGCAGCAGACAGGACCTCACCGGGGAGCTGTTTTTT,CASSRQDLTGELFF
TRBJ2-7,TRBD1,.,TRBV4-1,TGCGCCAGCAGCCAAGGCGGGGACAGGGGGGAGCAGTACTTC,CASSQGGDRGEQYF
TRBJ2-3,TRBD2,.,TRBV27,TGTGCCAGCAGTTTGAGTAGCGGGAGGGCCGGCACAGATACGCAGTATTTT,CASSLSSGRAGTDTQYF
TRBJ2-3,TRBD2,.,TRBV30,TGTGCCTGGAGTGTTCGGCTAGCGGGAGGGCCTCCCAAGACAGATACGCAGTATTTT,CAWSVRLAGGPPKTDTQYF
TRBJ1-5,TRBD1,.,TRBV5-1,TGCGCCAGCAGCTTGGAAGGGATGGACAGGGTTTATGGAAATCAGCCCCAGCATTTT,CASSLEGMDRVYGNQPQHF
TRBJ1-2,.,.,TRBV20-1,TGCAGTGCGCTGGAGGGCTACACCTTC,CSALEGYTF
TRBJ2-1,.,once,TRBV20-1,TGCAGTGCTATTTCGGGGTATGAGCAGTTCTTC,CSAISGYEQFF
TRBJ2-7,TRBD1,.,TRBV9,TGTGCCAGCAGCGAGACAGGGACAGTCCTTTTAAGCGAGCAGTACTTC,CASSETGTVLLSEQYF
TRBJ2-3,.,.,TRBV7-9,TGTGCCAGCAGCTTTTTACCGGGACTTGGCACAGATACGCAGTATTTT,CASSFLPGLGTDTQYF
TRBJ2-1,.,.,TRBV7-8,TGTGCCAGCAGCTTCCCCGACAGGAATGAGCAGTTCTTC,CASSFPDRNEQFF
TRBJ2-1,TRBD2,.,TRBV28,TGTGCCAGCAGTAAGGGGAGGGATGAGCAGTTCTTC,CASSKGRDEQFF
TRBJ1-2,TRBD1,.,TRBV28,TGTGCCAGCAGTTTGGGGACAGACTATGGCTACACCTTC,CASSLGTDYGYTF
TRBJ2-7,TRBD2,.,TRBV18,TGTGCCAGCTCACCCACGTCTAGCGGGAGAGGGGAGCAGTACTTC,CASSPTSSGRGEQYF
TRBJ2-5,TRBD2,.,TRBV28,TGTGCCAGCAGTTTGAGCGGGAGTCAGACCCAGTACTTC,CASSLSGSQTQYF
TRBJ1-5,.,once,TRBV11-2,TGTGCCAGCAGCTTAGCAGGGGCTGGCAATCAGCCCCAGCATTTT,CASSLAGAGNQPQHF
TRBJ1-1,.,once,TRBV5-4,TGTGCCAGCAGCTTGGGTTCAGGGGTGGTGAACACTGAAGCTTTCTTT,CASSLGSGVVNTEAFF
TRBJ2-1,.,.,TRBV27,TGTGCCAGCAGTTTTGGGGCAACCTACAATGAGCAGTTCTTC,CASSFGATYNEQFF